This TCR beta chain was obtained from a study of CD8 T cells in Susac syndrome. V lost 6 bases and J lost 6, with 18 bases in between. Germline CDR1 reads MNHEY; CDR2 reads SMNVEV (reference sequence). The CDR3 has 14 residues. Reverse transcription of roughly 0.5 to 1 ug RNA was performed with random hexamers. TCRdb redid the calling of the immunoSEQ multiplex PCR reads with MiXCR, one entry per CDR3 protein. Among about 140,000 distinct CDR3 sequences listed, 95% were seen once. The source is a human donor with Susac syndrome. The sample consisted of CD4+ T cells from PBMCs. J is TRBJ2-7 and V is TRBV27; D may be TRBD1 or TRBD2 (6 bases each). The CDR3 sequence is CASRFAVEGGEQYF. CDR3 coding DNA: TGTGCCAGCAGATTTGCGGTAGAGGGGGGCGAGCAGTACTTC.